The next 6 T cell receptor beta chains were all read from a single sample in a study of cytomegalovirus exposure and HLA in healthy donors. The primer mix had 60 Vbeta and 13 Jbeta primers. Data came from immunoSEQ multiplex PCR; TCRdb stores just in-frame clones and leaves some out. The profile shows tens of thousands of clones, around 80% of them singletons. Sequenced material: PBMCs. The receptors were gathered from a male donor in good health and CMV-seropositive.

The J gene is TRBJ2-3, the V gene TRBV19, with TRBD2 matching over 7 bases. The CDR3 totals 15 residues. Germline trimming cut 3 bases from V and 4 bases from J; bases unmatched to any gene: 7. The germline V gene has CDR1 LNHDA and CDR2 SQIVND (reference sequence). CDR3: CASSIGLGIPDTQYF. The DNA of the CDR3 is TGTGCCAGTAGTATCGGACTAGGTATCCCAGATACGCAGTATTTT.

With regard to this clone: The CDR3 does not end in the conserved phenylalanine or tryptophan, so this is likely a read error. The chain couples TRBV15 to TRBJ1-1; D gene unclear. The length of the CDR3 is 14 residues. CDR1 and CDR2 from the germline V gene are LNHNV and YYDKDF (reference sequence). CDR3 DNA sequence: TGTGCCAGCAGCAGAGATTACGCAGGCACTGAAGCTTTCGTT. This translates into CASSRDYAGTEAFV.

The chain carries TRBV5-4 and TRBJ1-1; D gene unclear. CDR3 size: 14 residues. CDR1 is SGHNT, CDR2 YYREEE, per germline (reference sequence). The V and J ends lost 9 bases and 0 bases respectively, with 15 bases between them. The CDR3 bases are TGTGCCACGAGGAGGGATAACATGAACACTGAAGCTTTCTTT. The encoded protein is CATRRDNMNTEAFF.

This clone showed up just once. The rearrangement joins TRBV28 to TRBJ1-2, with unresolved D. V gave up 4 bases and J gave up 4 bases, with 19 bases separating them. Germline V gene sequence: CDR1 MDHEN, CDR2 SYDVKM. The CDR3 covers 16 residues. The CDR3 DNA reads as TGTGCCAGCAGTTCCCTCCCCGGAGAGGGAGGCTATGGCTACACCTTC. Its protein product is CASSSLPGEGGYGYTF.

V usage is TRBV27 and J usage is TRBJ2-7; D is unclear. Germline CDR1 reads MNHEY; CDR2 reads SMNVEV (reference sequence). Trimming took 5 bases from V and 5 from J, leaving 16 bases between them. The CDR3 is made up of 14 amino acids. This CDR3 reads CASSPFYGQNEQYF. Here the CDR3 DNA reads TGTGCCAGCAGTCCCTTTTATGGGCAGAACGAGCAGTACTTC.

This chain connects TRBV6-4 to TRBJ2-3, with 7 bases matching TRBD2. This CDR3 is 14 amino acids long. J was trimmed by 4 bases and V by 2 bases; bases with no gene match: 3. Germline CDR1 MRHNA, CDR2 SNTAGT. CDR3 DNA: TGTGCCAGCAGTGACGTCGCGGGGGCAGATACGCAGTATTTT. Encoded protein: CASSDVAGADTQYF.